A single sample gave rise to the 30 T cell receptor beta chains below, sequenced in a study of blood T cell repertoires in COVID-19. Assay used: immunoSEQ multiplex PCR; TCRdb lists only in-frame clones, some missing. The sample includes roughly 150,000 clones, approximately 80% of them seen just once. The source material was peripheral blood. Receptors were obtained from a woman aged 50 to 60 with acute or convalescent COVID-19.

This chain connects TRBV28 to TRBJ2-2; D not resolved. V lost 8 bases, J lost 1 base, and 8 bases lay in between. Germline values: CDR1 MDHEN, CDR2 SYDVKM. The CDR3 loop spans 13 amino acids. CDR3 protein: CASHVQNTGELFF. CDR3 bases: TGTGCCAGCCATGTACAGAACACCGGGGAGCTGTTTTTT.

This chain joins TRBV29-1 and TRBJ1-4, with 7 bases aligning to TRBD1. The CDR3 sequence is 16 residues long. J gave up 3 bases and V 5 bases, and 12 bases lay outside the gene matches. CDR1 is SQVTM and CDR2 is ANQGSEA in the germline V gene. The CDR3 DNA sequence: TGCAGCGTTTCCGGGACAGAGAATCCGGCTAATGAAAAACTGTTTTTT. Translation: CSVSGTENPANEKLFF.

The chain combines TRBV7-9 with TRBJ2-7, with D unresolved. This CDR3 comprises 13 residues. In germline, CDR1 is SEHNR, CDR2 FQNEAQ (reference sequence). Trimming took 9 bases from V and 2 from J, leaving 14 bases between them. CDR3 in DNA: TGTGCCAGTCAGGCCAGCATAACCTACGAGCAGTACTTC. It translates to CASQASITYEQYF. Supplemented by reference TRBV7-9 and TRBJ2-7, the full variable domain reads DTGVSQNPRHKITKRGQNVTFRCDPISEHNRLYWYRQTLGQGPEFLTYFQNEAQLEKSRLLSDRFSAERPKGSFSTLEIQRTEQGDSAMYLCASQASITYEQYFGPGTRLTVT.

This rearrangement joins TRBV19 to TRBJ2-3, with TRBD2 identical over 9 bases. V shed 4 bases, J shed 0 bases, and the junction held 2 bases outside the gene matches. This CDR3 region has 15 residues. Germline V gives CDR1 LNHDA, CDR2 SQIVND (reference sequence). The CDR3 DNA is TGTGCCAGTAGTAGCCTAGCGGGGAGCACAGATACGCAGTATTTT. Encoded protein: CASSSLAGSTDTQYF.

Comments on this clone: At the DNA level, this CDR3 is encoded by other sequences in the same sample as well. The CDR3 protein is CASSQGVNTEAFF. The CDR3 nucleotides are TGTGCCAGCAGCCAAGGGGTGAACACTGAAGCTTTCTTT. The chain employs TRBV2 and TRBJ1-1, with TRBD1 as a possible D gene (5 bases). V gave up 6 bases and J gave up 0 bases, with 8 bases separating them. The CDR3 contains 13 residues. The germline gives CDR1 SNHLY, CDR2 FYNNEI. The complete variable domain, with remaining parts taken from reference TRBV2 and TRBJ1-1, reads EPEVTQTPSHQVTQMGQEVILRCVPISNHLYFYWYRQILGQKVEFLVSFYNNEISEKSEIFDDQFSVERPDGSNFTLKIRSTKLEDSAMYFCASSQGVNTEAFFGQGTRLTVV.

The J gene is TRBJ2-7, the V gene TRBV5-6, with 7 bases identical to TRBD1. The V segment lost 5 bases and the J segment 5 bases; nucleotides outside the gene matches: 7. This CDR3 is built from 13 residues. Per germline, CDR1 SGHDT and CDR2 YYEEEE. CDR3 sequence: CASRGRGRDEQYF. DNA of the CDR3: TGTGCCAGCAGGGGTAGGGGGCGCGACGAGCAGTACTTC.

The rearrangement uses TRBV21-1 and TRBJ2-5; no check of the table's D call, TRBD2, against the DNA was made. TRBV21-1 is an annotated pseudogene. This CDR3 contains 16 residues. Written as DNA, the CDR3 is TGTGCCAGCAGCAAAGTGGTCTCCGGGTACCAAGAGACCCAGTACTTC. This sequence encodes CASSKVVSGYQETQYF.

V and J are TRBV28 and TRBJ1-1, with TRBD1 matching over 9 bases. The CDR3 sequence is 17 residues long. Germline assignment: CDR1 MDHEN and CDR2 SYDVKM. The V gene end was trimmed by 2 bases and the J gene end by 0 bases; junction bases not matched to a gene: 7. CDR3 sequence: CASSLGDRDRVNTEAFF. CDR3 sequence (DNA): TGTGCCAGCAGTTTAGGGGACCGGGACAGGGTGAACACTGAAGCTTTCTTT.

This chain links TRBV7-2 with TRBJ1-1; D is possibly TRBD1 (5 bases). The CDR3 is made up of 13 amino acids. V lost 3 bases and J 11 bases, leaving 16 bases between the germline ends. CDR1 and CDR2 from the germline V gene are SGHTA and FQGNSA. The chain's CDR3 is CASSFGGSYVAFF. The CDR3 nucleotides are TGTGCCAGCAGCTTCGGGGGGTCGTACGTTGCTTTCTTT.

The gene calls are TRBV5-1 and TRBJ1-1, with 8 bases lining up with TRBD1. V trimming: 5 bases; J trimming: 4 bases; junction bases outside the gene matches: 4. CDR1 and CDR2 (germline): SGHRS, YFSETQ. The CDR3 has 13 amino acids. In DNA form, the CDR3 reads TGCGCCAGCAGGGGGACAGGAGGCACTGAAGCTTTCTTT. It specifies CASRGTGGTEAFF.

The chain links TRBV2 to TRBJ2-5; the match to TRBD1 covers 10 bases. Losses at the gene ends were 3 bases for V and 5 bases for J; bases not matched to a gene: 12. Germline V gene sequence: CDR1 SNHLY, CDR2 FYNNEI. There are 17 residues in the CDR3. CDR3 residues: CASSDLLTGGSEETQYF. The CDR3 bases are TGTGCCAGCAGTGACTTACTGACAGGGGGCTCAGAGGAGACCCAGTACTTC.

The rearrangement uses TRBV7-9 and TRBJ2-5; the D is unclear. In germline, CDR1 is SEHNR, CDR2 FQNEAQ (reference sequence). Trimming removed 5 bases at V and 5 bases at J, with 12 bases between. The CDR3 extends over 13 amino acids. CDR3: CASSPNPGETQYF. Here the CDR3 DNA reads TGTGCCAGCAGCCCTAATCCAGGCGAGACCCAGTACTTC.

This chain links TRBV7-9 with TRBJ2-3; D might be TRBD2 (6 bases). Germline lookup yields CDR1 SEHNR and CDR2 FQNEAQ (reference sequence). This CDR3 region has 18 residues. Trimming left V 5 bases short and J 2 bases short, with 23 bases between. The CDR3 DNA reads TGTGCCAGCAGCCGAAGTGCGGGGAACGTGGCTAACACAGATACGCAGTATTTT. Translated: CASSRSAGNVANTDTQYF.

V gene TRBV30 combines with J gene TRBJ1-1; TRBD1 matches at 7 bases. Germline lookup yields CDR1 GTSNPN and CDR2 SVGIG (reference sequence). V lost 3 bases, J lost 1 base, and 8 bases stayed unmatched. The CDR3 covers 15 residues. The CDR3 nucleotides are TGTGCCTGGAGCCGCCTGGGACAGTCGAACACTGAAGCTTTCTTT. Translation: CAWSRLGQSNTEAFF.

CDR3 residues: CASATGNSNQPQHF. CDR3 bases: TGTGCCAGCGCGACAGGAAATAGCAATCAGCCCCAGCATTTT. The genes are TRBV19 and TRBJ1-5; possibly TRBD1 for D (6 bases). There are 14 residues in the CDR3. Trimming cost V 9 bases and J 0 bases, with 12 bases left between them. Per germline, CDR1 LNHDA and CDR2 SQIVND (reference sequence).

The chain uses TRBV6-1 and TRBJ1-2; the D is unclear. Trimming pared 0 bases from V and 5 bases from J, leaving 16 bases between. In germline, CDR1 is MNHNS, CDR2 SASEGT. The CDR3 length is 16 residues. CDR3 region: CASSEAMTQAPYGYTF. The CDR3 bases are TGTGCCAGCAGTGAAGCGATGACTCAAGCCCCTTATGGCTACACCTTC.

V gene TRBV19 combines with J gene TRBJ1-1; D is ambiguous. The V end was cut by 3 bases, the J end by 4 bases, with 15 bases between. Germline-derived CDR1 and CDR2 are LNHDA and SQIVND (reference sequence). The CDR3 totals 15 residues. CDR3 loop: CASSIVSGWGTEAFF. The DNA for the CDR3 is TGTGCCAGTAGTATCGTCTCGGGGTGGGGCACTGAAGCTTTCTTT.

The chain combines TRBV7-8 with TRBJ2-2; unclear D gene. With 5 bases removed from V and 7 bases from J, the gap between germline ends came to 8 bases. The germline V gene encodes CDR1 SGHVS and CDR2 FQNEAQ. The CDR3 extends over 12 amino acids. CDR3 DNA: TGTGCCAGCAGCGAGGTTGACGGGGAGCTGTTTTTT. It yields the protein CASSEVDGELFF.

This chain uses TRBV9 with TRBJ1-4, with D perhaps TRBD1 (6 bases). CDR3 length equals 17 residues. The V gene's germline CDR1 is SGDLS and CDR2 YYNGEE. The V end lost 0 bases, the J end lost 7 bases, and 19 bases lay between the germline ends. The CDR3 spells CASSVGTGRDEIEKLFF. Here the CDR3 DNA reads TGTGCCAGCAGCGTAGGAACAGGGAGGGACGAAATTGAAAAACTGTTTTTT.

V gene TRBV10-1 combines with J gene TRBJ2-3, with 13 bases lining up with TRBD2. Losses at the gene ends were 2 bases for V and 5 bases for J; bases not matched to a gene: 7. CDR3 length equals 17 residues. The germline V gene encodes CDR1 WNHNN and CDR2 SYGVQD (reference sequence). CDR3 DNA sequence: TGCGCCAGCAGTGAGCGGACTAGCGGGGGTTGGCGAGATACGCAGTATTTT. It yields the protein CASSERTSGGWRDTQYF.

This rearrangement joins TRBV19 to TRBJ1-2; 9 bases align to TRBD1. The V gene end was trimmed by 2 bases and the J gene end by 9 bases; junction bases not matched to a gene: 4. The CDR3 is made up of 13 amino acids. From germline, CDR1 is LNHDA and CDR2 SQIVND (reference sequence). The CDR3 DNA is TGTGCCAGTAGTATATTGGGACAGGGAAGCTACACCTTC. Protein sequence: CASSILGQGSYTF.

V is TRBV27 and J is TRBJ1-6; D possibly corresponds to TRBD1 (5 bases). The CDR3 spans 14 residues. V gave up 5 bases and J gave up 3 bases, with 8 bases separating them. Germline V gene sequence: CDR1 MNHEY, CDR2 SMNVEV (reference sequence). CDR3 nucleotides: TGTGCCAGCAGTCGACAGATCTATAATTCACCCCTCCACTTT. Its protein is CASSRQIYNSPLHF.

The chain carries TRBV3-1 (or the pseudogene TRBV3-2) and TRBJ1-3; 7 bases are a match to TRBD1. Germline values: CDR1 LGHDT, CDR2 YNNKEL (reference sequence). With V trimmed by 3 bases and J by 0 bases, 2 bases remained unmatched. CDR3 size: 15 residues. CDR3 protein: CASSQTGRSGNTIYF. CDR3 bases: TGTGCCAGCAGCCAGACAGGGCGCTCTGGAAACACCATATATTTT.

The chain employs TRBV24-1 and TRBJ2-3; the D gene is possibly TRBD2 (6 bases). V lost 4 bases, J lost 0 bases, and 13 bases lay in between. Germline CDR1 reads KGHDR; CDR2 reads SFDVKD. This CDR3 contains 16 residues. CDR3 DNA sequence: TGTGCCACCAGTGACCCAGGACTAACGAGCACAGATACGCAGTATTTT. It translates to CATSDPGLTSTDTQYF.

The V call is TRBV19, the J call TRBJ2-7, with 7 positions matching TRBD2. The CDR3 loop spans 15 amino acids. The germline V gene has CDR1 LNHDA and CDR2 SQIVND (reference sequence). V lost 5 bases to trimming and J lost 2 bases; unmatched junction nucleotides: 9. The CDR3: CASSFPGGPAYEQYF. CDR3 DNA: TGTGCCAGTAGTTTCCCGGGAGGCCCGGCCTACGAGCAGTACTTC.

This clone occurred a few times. In the same sample, other DNA sequences code for this CDR3. The chain combines TRBV18 with TRBJ2-7, with unresolved D. V was clipped by 0 bases and J by 0 bases, with 3 bases between them. Germline V CDR1 and CDR2: KGHSH, LQKENI. The length of the CDR3 is 13 residues. The CDR3, as DNA: TGTGCCAGCTCACCACCGAGCTCCTACGAGCAGTACTTC. This encodes CASSPPSSYEQYF.

The chain has TRBV4-2 and TRBJ1-1; 7 bases agree with TRBD1. Germline V gene sequence: CDR1 LGHNA, CDR2 YNFKEQ. The V and J ends lost 5 bases and 4 bases, in that order; junction bases with no gene match: 4. This CDR3 has 13 residues. The CDR3 loop is CASSEAGGTEAFF. Written as DNA, the CDR3 is TGTGCCAGCAGCGAAGCAGGGGGCACTGAAGCTTTCTTT.

The rearrangement uses TRBV28 and TRBJ1-2; 7 bases align to TRBD1. The CDR3 is made up of 17 amino acids. The trim removed 4 bases at V and 2 bases at J, leaving 13 bases unmatched. Germline loops: CDR1 MDHEN, CDR2 SYDVKM. CDR3 amino acids: CASSSTSGTALNYGYTF. Written as DNA, the CDR3 is TGTGCCAGCAGTTCTACCTCCGGGACAGCCCTCAACTATGGCTACACCTTC.

As DNA, the CDR3 is TGTGCCAGCAGTTACGGGCCTTCCGAGCAGTACTTC. It yields the protein CASSYGPSEQYF. V is TRBV6-2 or TRBV6-3 and J is TRBJ2-7; D is undetermined. The V gene lost 2 bases and the J gene lost 6 bases, with 8 bases spanning the gap. Germline CDR1 and CDR2: MNHEY and SVGEGT. The CDR3 is 12 residues long.

V is TRBV4-2 and J is TRBJ1-4; D unclear. This CDR3 is 14 amino acids long. Deletions cut 0 bases from V and 8 bases from J, with 10 bases between. The germline V gene encodes CDR1 LGHNA and CDR2 YNFKEQ. The CDR3 here is CASSQEPLWEKLFF. The CDR3 nucleotides are TGTGCCAGCAGCCAAGAGCCCCTATGGGAAAAACTGTTTTTT.